Presented here are 22 T cell receptor beta chains from one specimen sequenced in a study of blood T cell repertoires in COVID-19. Profiled with immunoSEQ multiplex PCR; TCRdb holds only in-frame clones, not every one. The data show roughly 110,000 clones, 84% seen once. The specimen sequenced was peripheral blood. The receptors here all came from a human donor in a cohort sampled during active COVID-19.

The chain combines TRBV4-3 with TRBJ1-2, with D possibly matching TRBD1 (5 bases). Trimming pared 0 bases from V and 5 bases from J, leaving 13 bases between. The germline CDR1 and CDR2 sequences are LGHNA and YSLEER. CDR3 length: 15 amino acids. CDR3 region: CASSQDIGAKYGYTF. The CDR3 DNA reads as TGCGCCAGCAGCCAAGATATAGGGGCGAAATATGGCTACACCTTC.

V is TRBV7-9 and J is TRBJ2-6; 8 bases fit TRBD1. Trimming took 3 bases from V and 1 from J; bases not matched to a gene: 5. From germline, CDR1 is SEHNR and CDR2 FQNEAQ (reference sequence). CDR3 length: 17 amino acids. The CDR3 DNA sequence: TGTGCCAGCAGCTTGCGGCAGGGGGCATCTGGGGCCAACGTCCTGACTTTC. Protein: CASSLRQGASGANVLTF. The whole variable domain, filled in from reference TRBV7-9 and TRBJ2-6, reads DTGVSQNPRHKITKRGQNVTFRCDPISEHNRLYWYRQTLGQGPEFLTYFQNEAQLEKSRLLSDRFSAERPKGSFSTLEIQRTEQGDSAMYLCASSLRQGASGANVLTFGAGSRLTVL.

V usage is TRBV6-6 and J usage is TRBJ2-5; D gene unclear. This CDR3 comprises 13 residues. The V end lost 5 bases, the J end lost 4 bases, and 11 bases lay between the germline ends. Germline V lookup: CDR1 MNHNY, CDR2 SVGAGI (reference sequence). CDR3: CASSPLSVETQYF. For the CDR3, the DNA is TGTGCCAGCAGTCCCCTTTCTGTAGAGACCCAGTACTTC.

With regard to this clone: Different DNA sequences within this sample yield the same CDR3. The CDR3 DNA reads TGTGCCAGCAGCTTAGACTCCTATGGCTACACCTTC. Its protein product is CASSLDSYGYTF. V usage is TRBV11-1 and J usage is TRBJ1-2; D gene unclear. The germline V and J ends were trimmed by 1 base and 4 bases, with 4 bases remaining between them. The CDR3 length is 12 residues. Germline V gene sequence: CDR1 SGHAT, CDR2 FQDESV (reference sequence).

This clone was found once. The chain links TRBV25-1 to TRBJ2-7; D is unresolved. With 3 bases removed from V and 2 bases from J, the gap between germline ends came to 17 bases. The CDR3 is 16 residues long. The V gene's germline CDR1 is MGHDK and CDR2 SYGVNS. CDR3 region: CASSDPRGVNPYEQYF. In nucleotides, the CDR3 is TGTGCCAGCAGTGACCCCCGCGGAGTAAATCCCTACGAGCAGTACTTC.

The chain joins TRBV18 to TRBJ1-1; D is perhaps TRBD1 (5 bases). Trimming took off 2 bases at V and 4 bases at J, with 17 bases between the two ends. Germline CDR1 KGHSH, CDR2 LQKENI. The CDR3 is 16 residues long. Here the CDR3 DNA reads TGTGCCAGCTCACCATATCAAGCAGGCGGGGGCACTGAAGCTTTCTTT. Its protein product is CASSPYQAGGGTEAFF.

Points on this clone: This sample includes further DNA sequences coding for the same CDR3. The rearrangement links TRBV7-2 to TRBJ1-3; D gene uncertain. The germline CDR1 and CDR2 sequences are SGHTA and FQGNSA. The CDR3 is made up of 15 amino acids. Trimming stripped 1 base from V and 0 bases from J, with 7 bases between. Written as DNA, the CDR3 is TGTGCCAGCAGCTTAGGTCCGAGCTCTGGAAACACCATATATTTT. Translation: CASSLGPSSGNTIYF.

The CDR3 bases are TGTGCCAGCAGAGAGGCGGGAAACATTCAGTACTTC. Translating gives CASREAGNIQYF. This sequence joins TRBV2 and TRBJ2-4; a weak D match, TRBD2 (5 bases). V was pared by 6 bases and J by 6 bases, with 9 bases between. CDR1 and CDR2 from the germline V gene are SNHLY and FYNNEI. This CDR3 is 12 amino acids long.

The chain joins TRBV3-1 (or the pseudogene TRBV3-2) to TRBJ2-1; D is ambiguous. CDR3 length: 12 residues. V was clipped by 1 base and J by 9 bases, with 7 bases between them. The germline gives CDR1 LGHDT, CDR2 YNNKEL (reference sequence). Written as DNA, the CDR3 is TGTGCCAGCAGCCAAGGGCGGATTGAGCAGTTCTTC. The encoded protein is CASSQGRIEQFF.

The rearrangement joins TRBV2 to TRBJ1-6, with TRBD1 matching 9 bases. This CDR3 is built from 15 residues. With V trimmed by 7 bases and J by 8 bases, 9 bases remained unmatched. CDR1 and CDR2 (germline): SNHLY, FYNNEI. CDR3 nucleotides: TGTGCCAGCACTCCGGACAGGGGAGCCCATTCACCCCTCCACTTT. Encoded protein: CASTPDRGAHSPLHF.

The chain uses TRBV5-1 and TRBJ1-4; D is possibly TRBD1 (5 bases). The V gene's germline CDR1 is SGHRS and CDR2 YFSETQ. This CDR3 is 15 amino acids long. V was shortened by 0 bases and J by 5 bases, with 11 bases between the two germline ends. For the CDR3, the DNA is TGCGCCAGCAGCTTGGCCGGGAGGGGAAATGAAAAACTGTTTTTT. Encoded protein: CASSLAGRGNEKLFF.

This clone was detected only once. The chain is built from TRBV11-3 and TRBJ2-1; 10 bases fit TRBD1. The germline gives CDR1 SGHNT, CDR2 YENEEA. V lost 1 base to trimming and J lost 5 bases; unmatched junction nucleotides: 2. There are 15 residues in the CDR3. The CDR3 loop reads CASSLAGQGNNEQFF. The CDR3 nucleotides read TGTGCCAGCAGCTTAGCGGGACAGGGGAACAATGAGCAGTTCTTC. Together with reference TRBV11-3 and TRBJ2-1, the CDR3 gives the full variable domain: EAGVVQSPRYKIIEKKQPVAFWCNPISGHNTLYWYLQNLGQGPELLIRYENEEAVDDSQLPKDRFSAERLKGVDSTLKIQPAELGDSAVYLCASSLAGQGNNEQFFGPGTRLTVL.

The V and J genes are TRBV28 and TRBJ1-2; possibly TRBD1 for D (6 bases). This CDR3 comprises 12 residues. The V gene's germline CDR1 is MDHEN and CDR2 SYDVKM. Trimming took off 10 bases at V and 8 bases at J, with 17 bases between the two ends. The CDR3 protein is CAMGTHVRGYTF. CDR3 DNA sequence: TGTGCCATGGGGACACACGTGAGGGGCTACACCTTC.

The rearrangement links TRBV7-6 to TRBJ1-1, with D unresolved. CDR1 SGHVS and CDR2 FNYEAQ come from the germline V gene. CDR3 length: 15 amino acids. Trimming removed 2 bases at V and 4 bases at J, with 14 bases between. CDR3 amino acids: CASSLSPFGSTEAFF. As DNA, the CDR3 is TGTGCCAGCAGCTTATCACCTTTTGGCAGCACTGAAGCTTTCTTT.

V is TRBV7-3 and J is TRBJ2-5, with 8 nucleotides matching TRBD1. This CDR3 has 15 residues. J lost 5 bases, V lost 2 bases, and 7 bases had no gene match. The germline V gene has CDR1 SGHTA and CDR2 FQGTGA. The CDR3 is CASSLGPGGRETQYF. For the CDR3, the DNA is TGTGCCAGCAGCTTAGGACCAGGGGGCAGGGAGACCCAGTACTTC. The full variable domain, completed using reference TRBV7-3 and TRBJ2-5, is GAGVSQTPSNKVTEKGKYVELRCDPISGHTALYWYRQSLGQGPEFLIYFQGTGAADDSGLPNDRFFAVRPEGSVSTLKIQRTERGDSAVYLCASSLGPGGRETQYFGPGTRLLVL.

The CDR3 DNA follows: TGTGCCAGCGATGACGGGATAGATACGCAGTATTTT. Translating gives CASDDGIDTQYF. This chain connects TRBV28 to TRBJ2-3; D perhaps matches TRBD2 (5 bases). The CDR3 is made up of 12 amino acids. V shed 8 bases and J shed 5 bases, with 11 bases lying between them. Per the germline V gene, CDR1 is MDHEN and CDR2 is SYDVKM. The whole variable domain, filled in from reference TRBV28 and TRBJ2-3, reads DVKVTQSSRYLVKRTGEKVFLECVQDMDHENMFWYRQDPGLGLRLIYFSYDVKMKEKGDIPEGYSVSREKKERFSLILESASTNQTSMYLCASDDGIDTQYFGPGTRLTVL.

The rearrangement uses TRBV3-1 (or the pseudogene TRBV3-2) and TRBJ2-3; TRBD2 agrees at 7 bases. Germline loops: CDR1 LGHDT, CDR2 YNNKEL (reference sequence). This CDR3 is 17 amino acids long. V was pared by 4 bases and J by 4 bases, with 14 bases of the junction left unmatched. In DNA, the CDR3 is TGTGCCAGCAGCCGATTAGGGCTAGCGGCACAGTCAGATACGCAGTATTTT. Translated, it gives CASSRLGLAAQSDTQYF.

J is TRBJ2-7 and V is TRBV4-1; 11 bases align to TRBD2. The V gene end was trimmed by 2 bases and the J gene end by 6 bases; junction bases not matched to a gene: 6. Germline CDR1 reads MGHRA; CDR2 reads YSYEKL. The CDR3 contains 15 residues. The DNA of the CDR3 is TGCGCCAGCAGCCAAAGACTAGCGGGATCTAGCGAGCAGTACTTC. Translation gives CASSQRLAGSSEQYF.

This chain uses TRBV2 with TRBJ2-3; the D gene is possibly TRBD2 (5 bases). The germline V gene has CDR1 SNHLY and CDR2 FYNNEI. The CDR3 is 15 residues long. V was cut by 4 bases and J by 0 bases, with 11 bases left in between. The CDR3 spells CASSGVWTSTDTQYF. The CDR3 DNA is TGTGCCAGCAGTGGAGTTTGGACTAGCACAGATACGCAGTATTTT.

This chain connects TRBV3-1 (or the pseudogene TRBV3-2) to TRBJ2-2; no clear D gene. This CDR3 is 13 amino acids long. Germline CDR1 LGHDT, CDR2 YNNKEL (reference sequence). V gave up 4 bases and J gave up 7 bases, with 10 bases separating them. CDR3 protein: CASSPLGNGELFF. The CDR3 nucleotides are TGTGCCAGCAGCCCTCTAGGAAACGGGGAGCTGTTTTTT.

V is TRBV29-1 and J is TRBJ2-2, with 8 positions matching TRBD2. V was pared by 7 bases and J by 7 bases, with 8 bases of the junction left unmatched. CDR1 and CDR2 from the germline V gene are SQVTM and ANQGSEA. The CDR3 contains 13 residues. DNA for the CDR3: TGCAGCGGAGCGGGAGACCGCGGCGGGGAGCTGTTTTTT. Its protein is CSGAGDRGGELFF.

The chain is built from TRBV3-1 (or the pseudogene TRBV3-2) and TRBJ2-1; TRBD2 matches 8 bases. Germline trimming cut 4 bases from V and 3 bases from J; bases unmatched to any gene: 8. Germline V gives CDR1 LGHDT, CDR2 YNNKEL (reference sequence). The CDR3 length is 16 residues. CDR3 in amino acids: CASSPGGATLYNEQFF. CDR3 in DNA: TGTGCCAGCAGCCCCGGGGGGGCTACCCTCTACAATGAGCAGTTCTTC.